These 18 T cell receptor beta chains originate from one sample sequenced in a study of OX40 agonist ivuxolimab in advanced cancers. Repertoires were generated with immunoSEQ multiplex PCR, while TCRdb's copy carries only in-frame clones and drops some. The table lists under 200,000 clones, 94% of them singletons. The sequencing here drew on CD4+ or CD8+ T cells sorted from blood, taken in a trial of the OX40 agonist ivuxolimab. These receptors all stem from an adult with an advanced solid tumor such as melanoma, head and neck, liver or kidney cancer.

V is TRBV6-4 and J is TRBJ2-1; 10 bases are shared with TRBD2. V dropped 6 bases and J dropped 2; count of bases not matched to a gene: 4. The CDR3 is 15 amino acids. Germline values: CDR1 MRHNA, CDR2 SNTAGT. CDR3 sequence (DNA): TGTGCCAGCAGCCCCCTAGCGGGGGCCTACAATGAGCAGTTCTTC. It codes for CASSPLAGAYNEQFF.

There are a few counts of this clone. The chain uses TRBV18 and TRBJ1-1; D is uncertain. Germline loops: CDR1 KGHSH, CDR2 LQKENI. The CDR3 spans 13 residues. V lost 2 bases to trimming and J lost 8 bases, with 12 bases between them. The CDR3 sequence: CASSPSRQIEAFF. CDR3 bases: TGTGCCAGCTCACCATCCCGGCAGATAGAAGCTTTCTTT. Full variable domain (outside the CDR3, taken from reference TRBV18 and TRBJ1-1): NAGVMQNPRHLVRRRGQEARLRCSPMKGHSHVYWYRQLPEEGLKFMVYLQKENIIDESGMPKERFSAEFPKEGPSILRIQQVVRGDSAAYFCASSPSRQIEAFFGQGTRLTVV.

V gene TRBV11-3 combines with J gene TRBJ2-1, with no clear D. V gave up 2 bases and J gave up 8 bases, with 13 bases separating them. The CDR3 consists of 14 residues. Germline values: CDR1 SGHNT, CDR2 YENEEA. The CDR3 DNA reads as TGTGCCAGCAGCTTAAGCGATAGCAGCGATGAGCAGTTCTTC. Protein: CASSLSDSSDEQFF.

V usage is TRBV19 and J usage is TRBJ1-3, with TRBD1 matching over 7 bases. Germline V lookup: CDR1 LNHDA, CDR2 SQIVND (reference sequence). J lost 0 bases, V lost 5 bases, and 7 bases had no gene match. The CDR3 sequence is 16 residues long. DNA of the CDR3: TGTGCCAGTAGTCCTAGACAGGGCCGCTCTGGAAACACCATATATTTT. Protein: CASSPRQGRSGNTIYF.

This chain uses TRBV30 with TRBJ1-2; D ambiguous. Germline loops: CDR1 GTSNPN, CDR2 SVGIG (reference sequence). This CDR3 is built from 11 residues. V lost 0 bases and J 7 bases, leaving 6 bases between the germline ends. The chain's CDR3 is CAWSVLSGYTF. DNA of the CDR3: TGTGCCTGGAGTGTACTCTCTGGCTACACCTTC.

V and J are TRBV9 and TRBJ1-1; D is possibly TRBD1 (5 bases). The ends were cut back, 0 bases at V and 1 base at J, with 10 bases in the middle. This CDR3 contains 15 residues. The germline V gene has CDR1 SGDLS and CDR2 YYNGEE. CDR3 coding DNA: TGTGCCAGCAGCGTAGTAGGGACGGCGAACACTGAAGCTTTCTTT. It translates to CASSVVGTANTEAFF.

The chain uses TRBV7-2 and TRBJ2-5; TRBD2 aligns across 9 bases. Trimming at V came to 5 bases and at J to 4 bases, leaving 8 bases not matched to a gene. The CDR3 consists of 15 residues. The germline V gene encodes CDR1 SGHTA and CDR2 FQGNSA. The CDR3 sequence: CASSLRGRAPETQYF. CDR3 nucleotides: TGTGCCAGCAGCCTCCGCGGGAGGGCCCCAGAGACCCAGTACTTC.

The chain carries TRBV25-1 and TRBJ2-7; D is unclear. V was shortened by 1 base and J by 5 bases, with 9 bases between the two germline ends. Germline V gene lookup returns CDR1 MGHDK and CDR2 SYGVNS. CDR3 length equals 13 residues. For the CDR3, the DNA is TGTGCCAGCAGTGAATCACCAGGTAACGAGCAGTACTTC. It codes for CASSESPGNEQYF.

This chain uses TRBV5-8 with TRBJ1-4; D unresolved. Germline V gives CDR1 SGHTS, CDR2 YDEGEE. Trimming took off 0 bases at V and 4 bases at J, with 13 bases between the two ends. The CDR3 totals 16 residues. CDR3 region: CASSLAGSSVNEKLFF. CDR3 nucleotide sequence: TGTGCCAGCAGCTTGGCGGGGTCGTCAGTTAATGAAAAACTGTTTTTT.

The genes are TRBV11-2 and TRBJ1-4, with D uncertain. Germline assignment: CDR1 SGHAT and CDR2 FQNNGV. Trimming cost V 5 bases and J 0 bases, with 16 bases left between them. The CDR3 has 17 residues. In DNA, the CDR3 is TGTGCCAGCAGCCCTTGGACTTCCCGGTCAACTAATGAAAAACTGTTTTTT. Its translation is CASSPWTSRSTNEKLFF.

This clone has a handful of counts. The V gene is TRBV6-6, the J gene TRBJ1-5; TRBD1 aligns across 7 bases. Germline V gene lookup returns CDR1 MNHNY and CDR2 SVGAGI (reference sequence). The length of the CDR3 is 13 residues. The V segment lost 10 bases and the J segment 0 bases; nucleotides outside the gene matches: 3. The CDR3 is CAIRGDSNQPQHF. In DNA form, the CDR3 reads TGTGCCATCAGGGGGGATAGCAATCAGCCCCAGCATTTT.

V is TRBV18 and J is TRBJ2-5; 13 bases are shared with TRBD2. Germline V lookup: CDR1 KGHSH, CDR2 LQKENI. The V gene end was trimmed by 3 bases and the J gene end by 7 bases; junction bases not matched to a gene: 11. The CDR3 loop spans 17 amino acids. The CDR3 DNA reads TGTGCCAGCTCACCTAGGACTAGCGGGGGCCAACCAGGGACCCAGTACTTC. Its translation is CASSPRTSGGQPGTQYF.

DNA of the CDR3: TGTGCCAGCAGTTACGACAATCAGCCCCAGCATTTT. It codes for CASSYDNQPQHF. The V call is TRBV2, the J call TRBJ1-5, with D hard to call. The germline V and J ends were trimmed by 5 bases and 3 bases, with 5 bases remaining between them. The V gene's germline CDR1 is SNHLY and CDR2 FYNNEI. This CDR3 comprises 12 residues.

The DNA for the CDR3 is TGTGCCAGCAGCCCCTCACCCGGGACGGGACACTCTGGAAACACCATATATTTT. This encodes CASSPSPGTGHSGNTIYF. This chain connects TRBV9 to TRBJ1-3; D perhaps matches TRBD1 (6 bases). Germline CDR1 and CDR2: SGDLS and YYNGEE. CDR3 size: 18 residues. With 4 bases removed from V and 0 bases from J, the gap between germline ends came to 20 bases.

In the case of this clone: A read error may produce the germline difference seen at one junction end. The chain joins TRBV5-1 to TRBJ1-4; TRBD1 is a possible D gene (6 bases). There are 15 residues in the CDR3. Germline CDR1 and CDR2: SGHRS and YFSETQ. CDR3 DNA: TGCGCCAGCAGCTTGTCGGTAGGGGGTATCGAACCCCCGGCTTTT. Amino acids: CASSLSVGGIEPPAF. The full variable domain, in which reference TRBV5-1 and TRBJ1-4 provide the parts outside the CDR3, is KAGVTQTPRYLIKTRGQQVTLSCSPISGHRSVSWYQQTPGQGLQFLFEYFSETQRNKGNFPGRFSGRQFSNSRSEMNVSTLELGDSALYLCASSLSVGGIEPPAFGSGTQLSVL.

V usage is TRBV27 and J usage is TRBJ2-7, with TRBD1 matching over 9 bases. V shed 1 base and J 2 bases; nucleotides not matched to a gene: 3. CDR3 length: 15 residues. CDR1 is MNHEY and CDR2 is SMNVEV in the germline V gene (reference sequence). In nucleotides, the CDR3 is TGTGCCAGCAGTTTATATGGGACAGGGACCTACGAGCAGTACTTC. This sequence encodes CASSLYGTGTYEQYF.

The chain couples TRBV29-1 to TRBJ2-5, with D possibly called TRBD1 or TRBD2 (5 bases each). Germline V gene data show CDR1 as SQVTM and CDR2 as ANQGSEA. Deletions cut 1 base from V and 2 bases from J, with 8 bases between. This CDR3 is built from 13 residues. Here the CDR3 reads CSVEGGIQETQYF. Here the CDR3 DNA reads TGCAGCGTTGAAGGGGGGATACAAGAGACCCAGTACTTC.

The chain recombines TRBV18 with TRBJ1-1; D call uncertain. The CDR3 is made up of 14 amino acids. V was trimmed by 3 bases and J by 4 bases, leaving 12 bases between them. Germline V CDR1 and CDR2: KGHSH, LQKENI. The chain's CDR3 is CASSPDEGRTEAFF. The DNA for the CDR3 is TGTGCCAGCTCACCCGACGAGGGCCGCACTGAAGCTTTCTTT.